The next 19 T cell receptor beta chains were all read from a single sample in a study of spatial heterogeneity in lung cancer. MiXCR, applied by TCRdb to the 5' RACE reads, yields one record per CDR3 protein. The repertoire holds some 15,000 distinct CDR3 sequences, with 9.5% to 14% as singletons. The time point is: sample taken at primary tumor resection. No cell sorting; template was whole RNA from tumor, lung tissue or PBMC. The sequencing used PBMCs, collected at surgery. The receptor set was obtained from a female donor with early-stage non-small cell lung cancer.

As concerns this clonotype: Just one base apart from a much larger clone, this may be a read error. This chain uses TRBV11-2 with TRBJ2-4; D may be TRBD2 (5 bases). This CDR3 is built from 14 residues. CDR1 is SGHAT, CDR2 FQNNGV, per germline. CDR3 protein: CVSSPFRPGDIQYF. The CDR3 DNA reads TGTGTCAGCAGCCCCTTTAGACCCGGGGACATTCAGTACTTC.

Regarding this clonotype: A much larger clone lies a single base off, so this may be a read error. V is TRBV6-5 and J is TRBJ1-4; TRBD1 aligns across 7 bases. CDR3 size: 14 residues. The germline gives CDR1 MNHEY, CDR2 SVGAGI. The CDR3 DNA sequence: TGTGCCAGCAGACCCGGGACAGCTAATGAAAAACTGTTATTT. Amino acid sequence: CASRPGTANEKLLF.

Details on this clonotype: This likely comes from a read error, as the CDR3 has no conserved phenylalanine or tryptophan at its end. The rearrangement joins TRBV12-5 to TRBJ2-3; tentative D call: TRBD1 (6 bases). This CDR3 has 13 residues. Trimming stripped 1 base from V and 7 bases from J, with 9 bases between. Germline CDR1 and CDR2: LGHNT and FRNRAP. CDR3 nucleotide sequence: TGTGCTAGTGGTTTGGACAGGGCTTATACGCAGTATTCT. As protein: CASGLDRAYTQYS.

This clonotype was counted only a few times. The chain couples TRBV29-1 to TRBJ1-1; possibly TRBD1 for D (6 bases). This CDR3 contains 12 residues. V was trimmed by 7 bases and J by 7 bases, leaving 16 bases between them. CDR1 is SQVTM, CDR2 ANQGSEA, per germline. CDR3 DNA sequence: TGCAGCGCCCAGGGGAGCAGAAGTGAAGCTTTCTTT. This gives the protein CSAQGSRSEAFF.

This clonotype was recorded at least ten times. J is TRBJ2-7 and V is TRBV7-8, with no clear D. Trimming shortened V by 4 bases and J by 2 bases, and 3 bases separated the two germline ends. The CDR3 runs to 11 residues. Germline CDR1 SGHVS, CDR2 FQNEAQ. The CDR3 sequence is CASSSAYEQYF. CDR3 bases: TGTGCCAGCAGCTCCGCCTACGAGCAGTACTTC.

This clonotype has a count of ten or more. The V and J genes are TRBV18 and TRBJ2-1; D assignment may be TRBD1 or TRBD2 (5 bases each). The CDR3 is 12 amino acids. Germline V gene data show CDR1 as KGHSH and CDR2 as LQKENI. The germline V and J ends were trimmed by 5 bases and 9 bases, with 11 bases remaining between them. CDR3 loop: CASSGGQGEQFF. The CDR3 DNA reads TGTGCCAGCTCAGGGGGTCAAGGTGAGCAGTTCTTC.

This clonotype appeared a few times. The CDR3 DNA reads TGTGCCTGGAGCGGGGGACAGGGAGGGCAGCCCCAGCATTTT. Amino acids: CAWSGGQGGQPQHF. This chain joins TRBV30 and TRBJ1-5; 9 positions match TRBD1. CDR1 GTSNPN and CDR2 SVGIG come from the germline V gene (reference sequence). The trim removed 3 bases at V and 7 bases at J, leaving 7 bases unmatched. The CDR3 contains 14 residues.

The J gene is TRBJ2-2, the V gene TRBV6-1, with TRBD2 identical over 7 bases. The V gene end was trimmed by 5 bases and the J gene end by 3 bases; junction bases not matched to a gene: 6. CDR1 and CDR2 from the germline V gene are MNHNS and SASEGT. The CDR3 extends over 15 amino acids. This CDR3 is CASSPGGGYTGELFF. Written as DNA, the CDR3 is TGTGCCAGCAGTCCGGGCGGGGGATACACCGGGGAGCTGTTTTTT.

There are a few counts of this clonotype. The chain combines TRBV3-1 with TRBJ2-7; 7 bases are a match to TRBD1. V gave up 4 bases and J gave up 4 bases; unmatched junction bases: 7. The CDR3 is made up of 14 amino acids. The germline gives CDR1 LGHDT, CDR2 YNNKEL (reference sequence). The CDR3 loop is CASSRSGTEYEQYF. Here the CDR3 DNA reads TGTGCCAGCAGCCGGTCAGGGACAGAATACGAGCAGTACTTC.

The V gene is TRBV20-1, the J gene TRBJ1-5, with D perhaps TRBD1 (5 bases). Trimming pared 3 bases from V and 8 bases from J, leaving 11 bases between. CDR3 length: 12 amino acids. Germline loops: CDR1 DFQATT, CDR2 SNEGSKA (reference sequence). The CDR3 here is CSASSGGKPQHF. The CDR3 DNA follows: TGCAGTGCTAGTTCCGGGGGGAAGCCCCAGCATTTT.

About this clonotype: A much larger clone lies one base from this, so it may be a read error. This chain links TRBV5-1 with TRBJ2-7; D unclear. Germline loops: CDR1 SGHRS, CDR2 YFSETQ. The CDR3 spans 14 residues. CDR3 loop: CAGSPQVPTTEQYF. The CDR3 region has the DNA TGCGCCGGCAGCCCCCAGGTCCCGACCACCGAGCAGTACTTC.

This clonotype was seen a few times. The chain employs TRBV20-1 and TRBJ2-2; 9 positions match TRBD1. The germline CDR1 and CDR2 sequences are DFQATT and SNEGSKA (reference sequence). Trimming at V came to 5 bases and at J to 4 bases, leaving 8 bases not matched to a gene. The CDR3 has 15 amino acids. In DNA, the CDR3 is TGCAGTGCTCACGACGGGGACAGGGCCACCGGGGAGCTGTTTTTT. Protein sequence: CSAHDGDRATGELFF.

Relative to its sample, this clonotype is hyperexpanded. This chain links TRBV11-2 with TRBJ2-5, with D maybe TRBD2 (5 bases). The germline gives CDR1 SGHAT, CDR2 FQNNGV. The CDR3 is made up of 17 amino acids. V was cut by 5 bases and J by 1 base, with 20 bases left in between. CDR3 nucleotide sequence: TGTGCCAGCAGCATCCCGGGGTACCCATGGGTCCAAGAGACCCAGTACTTC. This codes for CASSIPGYPWVQETQYF.

This clonotype was detected many times. The rearrangement joins TRBV4-2 to TRBJ2-7; D possibly uses TRBD1 or TRBD2 (5 bases each). Trimming removed 0 bases from V and 3 bases from J, with 12 bases in between. Germline values: CDR1 LGHNA, CDR2 YNFKEQ. The CDR3 spans 15 residues. This CDR3 reads CASSQDWGPNYEQYF. Here the CDR3 DNA reads TGTGCCAGCAGCCAAGATTGGGGACCTAACTACGAGCAGTACTTC.

Concerning this clonotype itself: This may stem from a read error, because a much larger clone lies one nucleotide away. V usage is TRBV24-1 and J usage is TRBJ2-7; D remains unclear. Germline V gene data show CDR1 as KGHDR and CDR2 as SFDVKD. The CDR3 has 13 residues. With 5 bases removed from V and 3 bases from J, the gap between germline ends came to 10 bases. CDR3 region: CATSGWGYYEQYF. CDR3 DNA sequence: TGTGCCACCAGTGGATGGGGTTACTACGAGCAGTACTTC.

The table lists this clonotype with many counts. This chain uses TRBV20-1 with TRBJ1-1; 9 bases fit TRBD1. Per germline, CDR1 DFQATT and CDR2 SNEGSKA (reference sequence). Trimming took 0 bases from V and 4 from J; bases not matched to a gene: 12. The CDR3 has 17 amino acids. CDR3 nucleotides: TGCAGTGCTAGAGATCCATTGCATATGACAGGGGGCACTGAAGCTTTCTTT. It is translated as CSARDPLHMTGGTEAFF.

This clonotype is medium-sized by share. This chain uses TRBV9 with TRBJ2-1, with TRBD1 as a possible D gene (6 bases). This CDR3 is built from 15 residues. V lost 4 bases and J 0 bases, leaving 11 bases between the germline ends. CDR1 SGDLS and CDR2 YYNGEE come from the germline V gene. CDR3 nucleotides: TGTGCCAGCAGCCCTCAGGGGAACTCCTACAATGAGCAGTTCTTC. This translates into CASSPQGNSYNEQFF.

This clonotype was observed at least ten times. CDR3 nucleotide sequence: TGTGCCAGCAGTAGGAACTGGGACAATGAGCAGTTCTTC. Residues: CASSRNWDNEQFF. The gene calls are TRBV2 and TRBJ2-1; D gene unclear. This CDR3 is built from 13 residues. The germline gives CDR1 SNHLY, CDR2 FYNNEI. Trimming took off 5 bases at V and 5 bases at J, with 10 bases between the two ends.

This clonotype was seen ten or more times. Germline is not matched at one junction end, which may reflect a read error. The rearrangement uses TRBV12-3 or TRBV12-4 and TRBJ2-1, with a possible D match to TRBD2 (6 bases). This CDR3 has 12 residues. For the CDR3, the DNA is TGTGCCAGCAGTTTAACGGGGGAGACACTCTTATTC. This gives the protein CASSLTGETLLF.